The TCR beta chain described here comes from a study of blood T cell repertoires in COVID-19. Study-level background: Italy, Spain and the United States were the sources of the convalescent and acute COVID-19 samples.

Original analysis: From reference gene primer amplification, estimates of nucleated cell counts were derived. The repertoire was sequenced with immunoSEQ multiplex PCR; TCRdb's copy has only in-frame clones and lacks some. V, J and clone size are those of that table, while D and trimming were read from the DNA. The sample carries under 300,000 clones, approximately 90% recorded once. This clone was seen many times. The CDR3 spans 15 residues. V lost 2 bases and J lost 0, with 7 bases in between. Germline CDR1 reads MRHNA; CDR2 reads SNTAGT. The source material was peripheral blood. This TCR was sampled from a middle-aged woman with acute or convalescent COVID-19. The chain links TRBV6-4 to TRBJ2-2; tentative D call: TRBD1 (5 bases). The CDR3 region is CASSDGAPNTGELFF. The CDR3 nucleotides are TGTGCCAGCAGTGACGGGGCACCGAACACCGGGGAGCTGTTTTTT.